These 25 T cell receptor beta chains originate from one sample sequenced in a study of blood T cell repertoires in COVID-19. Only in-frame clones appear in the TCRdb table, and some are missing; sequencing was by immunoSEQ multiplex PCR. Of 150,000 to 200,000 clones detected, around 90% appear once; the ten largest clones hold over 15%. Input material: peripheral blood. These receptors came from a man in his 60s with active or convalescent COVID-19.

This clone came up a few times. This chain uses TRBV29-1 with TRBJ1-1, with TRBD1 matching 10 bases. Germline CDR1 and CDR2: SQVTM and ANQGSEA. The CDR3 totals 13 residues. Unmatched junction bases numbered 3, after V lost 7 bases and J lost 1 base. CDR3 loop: CSGDRGWNTEAFF. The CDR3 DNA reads TGCAGCGGGGACAGGGGATGGAACACTGAAGCTTTCTTT.

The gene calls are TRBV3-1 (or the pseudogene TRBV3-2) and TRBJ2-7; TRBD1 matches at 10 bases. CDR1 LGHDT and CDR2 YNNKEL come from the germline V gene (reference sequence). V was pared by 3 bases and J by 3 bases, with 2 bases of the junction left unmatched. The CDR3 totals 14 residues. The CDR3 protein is CASSQGQGNYEQYF. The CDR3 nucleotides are TGTGCCAGCAGCCAGGGACAGGGGAACTACGAGCAGTACTTC.

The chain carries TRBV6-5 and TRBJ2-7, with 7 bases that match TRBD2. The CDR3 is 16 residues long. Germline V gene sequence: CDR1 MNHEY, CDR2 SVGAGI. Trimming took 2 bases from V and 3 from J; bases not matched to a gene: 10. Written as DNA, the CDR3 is TGTGCCAGCAGTTACGATTTGGGGCTAGCGGACTACGAGCAGTACTTC. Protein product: CASSYDLGLADYEQYF.

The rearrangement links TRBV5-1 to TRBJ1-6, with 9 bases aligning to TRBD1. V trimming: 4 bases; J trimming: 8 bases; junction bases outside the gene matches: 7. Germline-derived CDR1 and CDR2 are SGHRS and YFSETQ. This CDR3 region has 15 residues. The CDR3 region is CASSRRQGVDSPLHF. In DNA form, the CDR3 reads TGCGCCAGCAGCCGCAGACAGGGGGTGGATTCACCCCTCCACTTT.

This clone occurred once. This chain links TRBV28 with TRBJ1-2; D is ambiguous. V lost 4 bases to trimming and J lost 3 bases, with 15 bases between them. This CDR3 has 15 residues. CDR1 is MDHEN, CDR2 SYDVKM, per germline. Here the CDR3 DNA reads TGTGCCAGCAGTTCGGCGGGTGACGGACACTATGGCTACACCTTC. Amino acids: CASSSAGDGHYGYTF.

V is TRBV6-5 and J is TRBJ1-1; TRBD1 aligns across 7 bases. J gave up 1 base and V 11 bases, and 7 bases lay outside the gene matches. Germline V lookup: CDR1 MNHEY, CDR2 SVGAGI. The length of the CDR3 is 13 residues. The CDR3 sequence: CACQTGRNTEAFF. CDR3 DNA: TGTGCCTGCCAGACAGGGAGGAACACTGAAGCTTTCTTT.

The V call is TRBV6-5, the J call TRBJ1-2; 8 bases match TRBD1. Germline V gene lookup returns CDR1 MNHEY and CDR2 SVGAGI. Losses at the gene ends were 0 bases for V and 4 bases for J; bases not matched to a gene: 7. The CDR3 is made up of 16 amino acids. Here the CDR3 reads CASSYSGQGASYGYTF. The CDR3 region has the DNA TGTGCCAGCAGTTACTCGGGTCAGGGGGCCTCCTATGGCTACACCTTC.

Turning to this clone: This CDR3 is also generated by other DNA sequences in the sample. The CDR3 protein is CASSPGLAGINEQFF. The CDR3 DNA follows: TGCGCCAGCAGCCCCGGACTAGCGGGAATCAATGAGCAGTTCTTC. The J gene is TRBJ2-1, the V gene TRBV5-1; 12 bases fit TRBD2. Germline V gene data show CDR1 as SGHRS and CDR2 as YFSETQ. This CDR3 spans 15 amino acids. V lost 4 bases to trimming and J lost 6 bases; unmatched junction nucleotides: 5. Supplemented by reference TRBV5-1 and TRBJ2-1, the full variable domain reads KAGVTQTPRYLIKTRGQQVTLSCSPISGHRSVSWYQQTPGQGLQFLFEYFSETQRNKGNFPGRFSGRQFSNSRSEMNVSTLELGDSALYLCASSPGLAGINEQFFGPGTRLTVL.

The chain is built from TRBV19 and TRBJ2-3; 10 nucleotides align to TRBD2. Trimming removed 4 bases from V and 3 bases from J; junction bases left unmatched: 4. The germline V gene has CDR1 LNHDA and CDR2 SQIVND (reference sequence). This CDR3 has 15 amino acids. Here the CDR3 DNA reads TGTGCCAGTAGTAAGCGGGAGGGGGTGACAGATACGCAGTATTTT. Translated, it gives CASSKREGVTDTQYF.

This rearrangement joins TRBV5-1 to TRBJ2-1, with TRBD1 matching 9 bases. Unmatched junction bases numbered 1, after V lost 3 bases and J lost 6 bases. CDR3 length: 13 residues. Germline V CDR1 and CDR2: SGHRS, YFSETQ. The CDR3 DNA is TGCGCCAGCAGCTCGGGACAGGGCAATGAGCAGTTCTTC. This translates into CASSSGQGNEQFF.

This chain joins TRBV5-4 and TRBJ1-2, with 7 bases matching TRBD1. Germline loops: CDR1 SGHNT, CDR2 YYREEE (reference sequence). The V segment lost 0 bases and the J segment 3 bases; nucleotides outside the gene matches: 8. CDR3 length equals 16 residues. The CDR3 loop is CASSLGGGRSDYGYTF. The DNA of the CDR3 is TGTGCCAGCAGCTTGGGAGGGGGCAGGTCTGACTATGGCTACACCTTC.

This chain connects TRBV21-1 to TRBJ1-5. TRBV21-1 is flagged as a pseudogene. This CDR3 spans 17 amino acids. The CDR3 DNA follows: TGTGCCAGCAGCACCCCAGGGGAGGGTCGTAGCAATCAGCCCCAGCATTTT. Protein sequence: CASSTPGEGRSNQPQHF.

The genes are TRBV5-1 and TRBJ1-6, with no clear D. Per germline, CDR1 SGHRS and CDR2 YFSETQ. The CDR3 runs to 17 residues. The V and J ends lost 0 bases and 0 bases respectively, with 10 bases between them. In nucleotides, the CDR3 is TGCGCCAGCAGCTTGGAAGAACAGAGCTCCTATAATTCACCCCTCCACTTT. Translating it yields CASSLEEQSSYNSPLHF. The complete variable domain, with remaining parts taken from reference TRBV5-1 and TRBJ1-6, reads KAGVTQTPRYLIKTRGQQVTLSCSPISGHRSVSWYQQTPGQGLQFLFEYFSETQRNKGNFPGRFSGRQFSNSRSEMNVSTLELGDSALYLCASSLEEQSSYNSPLHFGNGTRLTVT.

The CDR3 bases are TGCGCCAGCAGCTTTACTCCTGACAATGAGCAGTTCTTC. The encoded protein is CASSFTPDNEQFF. The chain couples TRBV5-1 to TRBJ2-1; no definite D call. This CDR3 is built from 13 residues. V dropped 2 bases and J dropped 5 bases, with 8 bases sitting between them. Germline assignment: CDR1 SGHRS and CDR2 YFSETQ.

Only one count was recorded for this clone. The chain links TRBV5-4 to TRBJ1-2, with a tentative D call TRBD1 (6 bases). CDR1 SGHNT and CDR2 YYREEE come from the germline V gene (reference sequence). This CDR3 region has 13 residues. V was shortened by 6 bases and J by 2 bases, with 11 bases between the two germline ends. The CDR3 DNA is TGTGCCAGCAAGTCGACAGGCAACTATGGCTACACCTTC. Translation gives CASKSTGNYGYTF.

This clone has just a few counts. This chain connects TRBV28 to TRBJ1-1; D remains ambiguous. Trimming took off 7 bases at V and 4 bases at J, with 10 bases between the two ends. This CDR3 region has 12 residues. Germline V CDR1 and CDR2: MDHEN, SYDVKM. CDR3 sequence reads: CASTEAGTEAFF. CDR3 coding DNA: TGTGCCAGCACTGAAGCTGGCACTGAAGCTTTCTTT.

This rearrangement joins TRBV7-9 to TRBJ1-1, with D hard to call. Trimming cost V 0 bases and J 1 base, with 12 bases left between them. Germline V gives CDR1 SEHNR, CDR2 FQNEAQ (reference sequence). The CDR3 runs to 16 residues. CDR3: CASSLAAPSKNTEAFF. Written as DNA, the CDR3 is TGTGCCAGCAGCTTAGCGGCACCATCGAAGAACACTGAAGCTTTCTTT.

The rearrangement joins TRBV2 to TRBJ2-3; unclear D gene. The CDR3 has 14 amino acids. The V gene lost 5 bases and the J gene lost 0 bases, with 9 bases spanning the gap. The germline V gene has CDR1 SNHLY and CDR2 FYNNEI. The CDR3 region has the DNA TGTGCCAGCAGTCCTGTTCCTAGCACAGATACGCAGTATTTT. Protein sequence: CASSPVPSTDTQYF. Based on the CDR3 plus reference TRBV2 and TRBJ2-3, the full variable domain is EPEVTQTPSHQVTQMGQEVILRCVPISNHLYFYWYRQILGQKVEFLVSFYNNEISEKSEIFDDQFSVERPDGSNFTLKIRSTKLEDSAMYFCASSPVPSTDTQYFGPGTRLTVL.

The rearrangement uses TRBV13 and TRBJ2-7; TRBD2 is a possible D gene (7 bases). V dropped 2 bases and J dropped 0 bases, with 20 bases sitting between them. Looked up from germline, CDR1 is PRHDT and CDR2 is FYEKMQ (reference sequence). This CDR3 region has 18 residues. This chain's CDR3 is CASSLTLGGGGRSYEQYF. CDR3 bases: TGTGCCAGCAGCTTAACCCTGGGGGGCGGGGGCCGCTCCTACGAGCAGTACTTC.

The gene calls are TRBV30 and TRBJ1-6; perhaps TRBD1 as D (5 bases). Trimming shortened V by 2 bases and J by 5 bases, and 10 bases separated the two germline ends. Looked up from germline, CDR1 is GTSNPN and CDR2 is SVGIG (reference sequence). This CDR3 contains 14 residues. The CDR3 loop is CAWSLGRDNSPLHF. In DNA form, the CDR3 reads TGTGCCTGGAGTCTGGGGCGAGATAATTCACCCCTCCACTTT.

CDR3 region: CASSSTGTGEQPQHF. The CDR3 DNA sequence: TGCGCCAGCAGCTCAACCGGGACAGGGGAACAGCCCCAGCATTTT. The genes are TRBV5-1 and TRBJ1-5; 10 nucleotides agree with TRBD1. V lost 3 bases and J lost 7; bases outside the gene matches: 7. The CDR3 has 15 residues. CDR1 and CDR2 from the germline V gene are SGHRS and YFSETQ.

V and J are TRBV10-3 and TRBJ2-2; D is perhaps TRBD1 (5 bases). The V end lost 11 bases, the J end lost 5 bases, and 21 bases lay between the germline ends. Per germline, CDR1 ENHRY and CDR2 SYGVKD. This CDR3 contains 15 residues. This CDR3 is CASMGPPDGTGELFF. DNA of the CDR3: TGTGCCTCGATGGGGCCCCCGGACGGGACCGGGGAGCTGTTTTTT.

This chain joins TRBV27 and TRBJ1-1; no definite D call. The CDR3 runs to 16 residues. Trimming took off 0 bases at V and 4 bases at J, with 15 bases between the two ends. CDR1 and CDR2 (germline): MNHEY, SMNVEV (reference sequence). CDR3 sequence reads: CASSLSRANRGTEAFF. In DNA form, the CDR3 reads TGTGCCAGCAGTTTATCGAGGGCGAATCGGGGCACTGAAGCTTTCTTT.

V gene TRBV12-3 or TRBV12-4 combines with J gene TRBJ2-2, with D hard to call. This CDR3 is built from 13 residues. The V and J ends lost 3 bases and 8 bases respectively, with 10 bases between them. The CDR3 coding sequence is TGTGCCAGCAGTTTGAGTCCCTCAGGGGAGCTGTTTTTT. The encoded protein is CASSLSPSGELFF.

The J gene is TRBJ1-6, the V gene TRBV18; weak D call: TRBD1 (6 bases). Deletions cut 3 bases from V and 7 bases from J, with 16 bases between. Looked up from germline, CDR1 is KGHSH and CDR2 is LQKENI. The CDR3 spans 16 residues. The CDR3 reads CASSPRNRAENSPLHF. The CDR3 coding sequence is TGTGCCAGCTCACCCCGAAACAGGGCTGAAAATTCACCCCTCCACTTT. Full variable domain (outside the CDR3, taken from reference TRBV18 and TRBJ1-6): NAGVMQNPRHLVRRRGQEARLRCSPMKGHSHVYWYRQLPEEGLKFMVYLQKENIIDESGMPKERFSAEFPKEGPSILRIQQVVRGDSAAYFCASSPRNRAENSPLHFGNGTRLTVT.